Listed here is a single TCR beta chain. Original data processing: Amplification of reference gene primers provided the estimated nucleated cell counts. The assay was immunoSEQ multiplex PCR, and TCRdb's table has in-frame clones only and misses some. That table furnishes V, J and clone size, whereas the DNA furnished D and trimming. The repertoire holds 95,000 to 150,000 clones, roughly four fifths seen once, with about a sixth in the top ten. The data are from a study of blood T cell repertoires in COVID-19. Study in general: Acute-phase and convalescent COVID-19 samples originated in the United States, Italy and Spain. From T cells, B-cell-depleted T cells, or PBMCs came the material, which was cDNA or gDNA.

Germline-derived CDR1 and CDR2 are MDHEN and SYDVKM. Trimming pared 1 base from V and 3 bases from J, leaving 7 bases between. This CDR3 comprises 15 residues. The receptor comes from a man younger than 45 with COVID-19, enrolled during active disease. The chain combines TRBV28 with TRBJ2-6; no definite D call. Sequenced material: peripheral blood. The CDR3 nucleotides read TGTGCCAGCAGTTTATTTGTAAATGGGGCCAACGTCCTGACTTTC. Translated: CASSLFVNGANVLTF. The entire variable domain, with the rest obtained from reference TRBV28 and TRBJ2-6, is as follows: DVKVTQSSRYLVKRTGEKVFLECVQDMDHENMFWYRQDPGLGLRLIYFSYDVKMKEKGDIPEGYSVSREKKERFSLILESASTNQTSMYLCASSLFVNGANVLTFGAGSRLTVL.